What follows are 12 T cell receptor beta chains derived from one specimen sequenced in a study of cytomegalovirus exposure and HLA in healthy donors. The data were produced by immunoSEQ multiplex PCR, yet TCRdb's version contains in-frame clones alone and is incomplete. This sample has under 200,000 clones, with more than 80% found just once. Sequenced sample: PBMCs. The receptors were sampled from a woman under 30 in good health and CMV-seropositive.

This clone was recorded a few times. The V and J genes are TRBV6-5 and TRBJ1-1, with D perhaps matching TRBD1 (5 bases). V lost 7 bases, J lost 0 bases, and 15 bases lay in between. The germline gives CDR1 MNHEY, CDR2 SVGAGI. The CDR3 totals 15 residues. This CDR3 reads CASIPKGLMNTEAFF. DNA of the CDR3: TGTGCCAGCATCCCAAAGGGACTTATGAACACTGAAGCTTTCTTT.

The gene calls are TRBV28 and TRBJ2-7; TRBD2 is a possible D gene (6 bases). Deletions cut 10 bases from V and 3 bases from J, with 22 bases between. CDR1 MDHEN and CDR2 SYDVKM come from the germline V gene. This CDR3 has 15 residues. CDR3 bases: TGTGCCACCAGGTCTGGCGGGACCTCGGGCTACGAGCAGTACTTC. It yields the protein CATRSGGTSGYEQYF.

The CDR3 spells CASSPPFSAGELFF. The CDR3 DNA reads TGTGCCAGCTCACCTCCCTTCAGCGCCGGGGAGCTGTTTTTT. The chain employs TRBV18 and TRBJ2-2; D uncertain. Germline CDR1 reads KGHSH; CDR2 reads LQKENI. The CDR3 sequence is 14 residues long. V lost 3 bases to trimming and J lost 6 bases, with 11 bases between them.

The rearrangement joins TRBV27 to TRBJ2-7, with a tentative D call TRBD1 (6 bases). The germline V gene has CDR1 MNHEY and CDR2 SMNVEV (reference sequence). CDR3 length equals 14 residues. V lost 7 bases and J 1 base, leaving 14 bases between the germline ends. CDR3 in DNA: TGTGCCAGCAACCAACAGGGCCCGTCCTACGAGCAGTACTTC. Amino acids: CASNQQGPSYEQYF.

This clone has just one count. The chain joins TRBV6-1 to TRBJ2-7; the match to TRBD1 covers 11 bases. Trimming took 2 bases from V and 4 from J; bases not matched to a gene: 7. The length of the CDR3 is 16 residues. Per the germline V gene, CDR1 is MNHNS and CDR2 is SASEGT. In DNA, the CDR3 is TGTGCCAGCAGTGAATGGGACAGGGGGATTTTTTACGAGCAGTACTTC. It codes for CASSEWDRGIFYEQYF.

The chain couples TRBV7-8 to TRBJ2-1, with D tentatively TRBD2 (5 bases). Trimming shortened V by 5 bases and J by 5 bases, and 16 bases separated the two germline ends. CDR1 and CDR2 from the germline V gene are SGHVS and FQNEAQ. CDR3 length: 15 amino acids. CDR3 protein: CASSLTTRGNNEQFF. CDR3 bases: TGTGCCAGCAGCCTTACTACCCGGGGTAACAATGAGCAGTTCTTC.

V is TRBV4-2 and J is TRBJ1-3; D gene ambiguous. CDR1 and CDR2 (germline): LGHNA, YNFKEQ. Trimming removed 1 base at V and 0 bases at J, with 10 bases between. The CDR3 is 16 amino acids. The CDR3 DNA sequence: TGTGCCAGCAGCCAAGGCGGCGGAGCCTCTGGAAACACCATATATTTT. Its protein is CASSQGGGASGNTIYF.

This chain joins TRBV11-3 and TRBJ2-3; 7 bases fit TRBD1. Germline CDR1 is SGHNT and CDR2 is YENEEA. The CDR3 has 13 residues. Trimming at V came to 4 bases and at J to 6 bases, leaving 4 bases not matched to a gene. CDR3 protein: CASSSDRSDTQYF. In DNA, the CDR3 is TGTGCCAGCAGCTCGGACAGGTCGGATACGCAGTATTTT.

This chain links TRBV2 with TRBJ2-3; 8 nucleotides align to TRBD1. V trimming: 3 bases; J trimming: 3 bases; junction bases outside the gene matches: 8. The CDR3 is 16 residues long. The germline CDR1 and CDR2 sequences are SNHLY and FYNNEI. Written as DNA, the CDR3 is TGTGCCAGCAGTGACCCTGCGGGACAGGCAACAGATACGCAGTATTTT. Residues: CASSDPAGQATDTQYF.

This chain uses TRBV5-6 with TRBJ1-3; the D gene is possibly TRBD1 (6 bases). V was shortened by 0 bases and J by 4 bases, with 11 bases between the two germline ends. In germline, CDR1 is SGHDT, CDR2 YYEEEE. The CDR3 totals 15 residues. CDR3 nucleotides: TGTGCCAGCAGCTTGGCCGGGGGGCTAGGAAACACCATATATTTT. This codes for CASSLAGGLGNTIYF.

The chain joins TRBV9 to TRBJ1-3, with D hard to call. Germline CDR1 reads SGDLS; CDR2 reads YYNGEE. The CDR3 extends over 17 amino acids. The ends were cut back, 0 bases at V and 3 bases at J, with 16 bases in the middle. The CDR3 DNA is TGTGCCAGCAGCGTAGAGGAGGGCAGGAGGCTTGGAAACACCATATATTTT. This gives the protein CASSVEEGRRLGNTIYF. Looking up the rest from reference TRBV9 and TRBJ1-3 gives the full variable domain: DSGVTQTPKHLITATGQRVTLRCSPRSGDLSVYWYQQSLDQGLQFLIQYYNGEERAKGNILERFSAQQFPDLHSELNLSSLELGDSALYFCASSVEEGRRLGNTIYFGEGSWLTVV.

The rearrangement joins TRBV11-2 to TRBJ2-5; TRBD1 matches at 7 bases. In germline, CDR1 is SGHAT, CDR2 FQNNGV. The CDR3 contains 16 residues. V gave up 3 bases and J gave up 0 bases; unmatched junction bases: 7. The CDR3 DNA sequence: TGTGCCAGCAGCTTCGAGTTCGACAGGGACCAAGAGACCCAGTACTTC. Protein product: CASSFEFDRDQETQYF.